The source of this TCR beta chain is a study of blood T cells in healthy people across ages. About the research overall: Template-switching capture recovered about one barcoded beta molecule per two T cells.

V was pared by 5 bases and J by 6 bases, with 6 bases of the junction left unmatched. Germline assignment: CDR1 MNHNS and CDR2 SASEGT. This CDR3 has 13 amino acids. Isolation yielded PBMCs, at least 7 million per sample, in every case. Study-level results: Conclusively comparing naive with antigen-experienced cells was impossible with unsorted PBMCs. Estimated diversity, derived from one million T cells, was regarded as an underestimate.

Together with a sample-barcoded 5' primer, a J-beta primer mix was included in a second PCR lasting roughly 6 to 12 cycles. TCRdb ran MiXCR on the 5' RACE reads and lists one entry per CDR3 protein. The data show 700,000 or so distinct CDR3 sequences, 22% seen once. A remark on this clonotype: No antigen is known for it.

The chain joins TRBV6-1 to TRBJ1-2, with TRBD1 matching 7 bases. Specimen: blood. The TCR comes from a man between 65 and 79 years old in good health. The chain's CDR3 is CASSRNDRDGYTF. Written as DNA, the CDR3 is TGTGCCAGCAGTCGTAATGACAGGGATGGCTACACCTTC.